The 32 T cell receptor beta chains given below trace back to one sample, sequenced in a study of OX40 agonist ivuxolimab in advanced cancers. Profiled with immunoSEQ multiplex PCR; TCRdb holds only in-frame clones, not every one. Of around 80,000 clones in the sample, 84% were seen once. The sample here was CD4+ or CD8+ T cells sorted from blood, taken in a trial of the OX40 agonist ivuxolimab. Source of these receptors: an adult with an advanced solid tumor such as melanoma, head and neck, liver or kidney cancer.

The chain is built from TRBV23-1 and TRBJ2-7; no clear D gene. TRBV23-1 is known as an ORF, though its function is uncertain. The CDR3 runs 14 residues. V was clipped by 7 bases and J by 3 bases, with 16 bases between them. The CDR3 DNA is TGCGCCAGCAACCGACCCGGACGGATCTACGAGCAGTACTTC. Its protein is CASNRPGRIYEQYF.

V gene TRBV5-6 combines with J gene TRBJ2-3; 14 positions match TRBD2. The germline V gene has CDR1 SGHDT and CDR2 YYEEEE. The CDR3 sequence is 14 residues long. Trimming at V came to 5 bases and at J to 8 bases, leaving 4 bases not matched to a gene. CDR3 coding DNA: TGTGCCAGCAGTTTGACTAGCGGGGGGGCTACGCAGTATTTT. This codes for CASSLTSGGATQYF.

V usage is TRBV7-9 and J usage is TRBJ1-2; D is unclear. Per the germline V gene, CDR1 is SEHNR and CDR2 is FQNEAQ (reference sequence). The CDR3 runs to 13 residues. V lost 4 bases, J lost 0 bases, and 6 bases lay in between. Written as DNA, the CDR3 is TGTGCCAGCAGCTCTGGGACTAACTATGGCTACACCTTC. This encodes CASSSGTNYGYTF.

This clone was detected only once. This sequence joins TRBV7-2 and TRBJ1-5; no clear D. The CDR3 extends over 14 amino acids. V lost 0 bases to trimming and J lost 1 base, with 4 bases between them. Per the germline V gene, CDR1 is SGHTA and CDR2 is FQGNSA. The CDR3 DNA reads as TGTGCCAGCAGCTTAGCGGACAGCAATCAGCCCCAGCATTTT. Translating it yields CASSLADSNQPQHF. The entire variable domain, with the rest obtained from reference TRBV7-2 and TRBJ1-5, is as follows: GAGVSQSPSNKVTEKGKDVELRCDPISGHTALYWYRQSLGQGLEFLIYFQGNSAPDKSGLPSDRFSAERTGGSVSTLTIQRTQQEDSAVYLCASSLADSNQPQHFGDGTRLSIL.

This rearrangement joins TRBV7-9 to TRBJ1-2; D is ambiguous. Germline V gene sequence: CDR1 SEHNR, CDR2 FQNEAQ (reference sequence). The CDR3 is 13 residues long. V was cut by 6 bases and J by 5 bases, with 13 bases left in between. DNA for the CDR3: TGTGCCAGCAGTCCACTGACACGGTATGGCTACACCTTC. Its translation: CASSPLTRYGYTF.

The genes are TRBV6-5 and TRBJ2-7, with TRBD1 matching over 7 bases. This CDR3 contains 12 residues. Germline trimming cut 5 bases from V and 6 bases from J; bases unmatched to any gene: 4. Germline V gives CDR1 MNHEY, CDR2 SVGAGI. The CDR3 DNA reads TGTGCCAGCAGTAGAGAGGGGGCCGAGCAGTACTTC. Its protein is CASSREGAEQYF.

The CDR3 loop reads CASSYNRLGSTDTQYF. The DNA of the CDR3 is TGTGCCAGCAGTTACAACAGGCTTGGGAGCACAGATACGCAGTATTTT. The V call is TRBV27, the J call TRBJ2-3; tentative D call: TRBD1 (5 bases). CDR3 size: 16 residues. Trimming took 4 bases from V and 0 from J, leaving 14 bases between them. Per germline, CDR1 MNHEY and CDR2 SMNVEV (reference sequence).

This clone was seen a few times. The genes are TRBV4-1 and TRBJ2-1; 11 bases are a match to TRBD1. CDR1 is MGHRA, CDR2 YSYEKL, per germline. V dropped 1 base and J dropped 9; count of bases not matched to a gene: 8. The CDR3 spans 16 residues. CDR3 sequence reads: CASSQVPGQGAGEQFF. DNA for the CDR3: TGCGCCAGCAGCCAAGTCCCAGGACAGGGGGCGGGTGAGCAGTTCTTC.

The chain joins TRBV10-3 to TRBJ2-7, with TRBD1 matching over 7 bases. V lost 4 bases to trimming and J lost 6 bases; unmatched junction nucleotides: 6. CDR1 is ENHRY, CDR2 SYGVKD, per germline. The CDR3 runs 13 residues. The CDR3 spells CAISGQGVSEQYF. The CDR3 nucleotides are TGTGCCATCAGTGGTCAGGGGGTCTCCGAGCAGTACTTC.

The chain uses TRBV7-8 and TRBJ1-5; no clear D gene. This CDR3 is 13 amino acids long. V lost 3 bases, J lost 4 bases, and 7 bases lay in between. Germline V lookup: CDR1 SGHVS, CDR2 FQNEAQ. The CDR3 here is CASSFLGNQPQHF. CDR3 bases: TGTGCCAGCAGCTTTTTGGGGAATCAGCCCCAGCATTTT.

The J gene is TRBJ2-7, the V gene TRBV6-5, with 10 nucleotides matching TRBD2. CDR1 MNHEY and CDR2 SVGAGI come from the germline V gene. With V trimmed by 2 bases and J by 4 bases, 5 bases remained unmatched. The CDR3 consists of 15 residues. The CDR3, as DNA: TGTGCCAGCAGTTACAAGCGGGGGGGCCGGTACGAGCAGTACTTC. This translates into CASSYKRGGRYEQYF.

This clone was observed a few times. The chain has TRBV5-1 and TRBJ2-7; D gene unclear. Germline V gene sequence: CDR1 SGHRS, CDR2 YFSETQ. This CDR3 region has 13 residues. Trimming left V 3 bases short and J 0 bases short, with 7 bases between. In DNA form, the CDR3 reads TGCGCCAGCAGCTCGGACCGCTCCTACGAGCAGTACTTC. Encoded protein: CASSSDRSYEQYF.

This rearrangement joins TRBV9 to TRBJ2-2; D perhaps matches TRBD1 (5 bases). Trimming took 4 bases from V and 1 from J, leaving 14 bases between them. The CDR3 consists of 16 residues. Germline V gene lookup returns CDR1 SGDLS and CDR2 YYNGEE. The CDR3 spells CASSQQVELNTGELFF. The CDR3 region has the DNA TGTGCCAGCAGCCAACAGGTTGAATTGAACACCGGGGAGCTGTTTTTT.

This clone came up once. The chain joins TRBV4-1 to TRBJ1-1; maybe TRBD1 (6 bases). Trimming took 3 bases from V and 1 from J, leaving 9 bases between them. The CDR3 runs to 14 residues. CDR1 MGHRA and CDR2 YSYEKL come from the germline V gene. Here the CDR3 DNA reads TGCGCCAGCAGCCAGGGACAAGCGAACACTGAAGCTTTCTTT. This translates into CASSQGQANTEAFF.

The chain carries TRBV19 and TRBJ2-3; 8 bases agree with TRBD1. The CDR3 loop spans 14 amino acids. Germline CDR1 and CDR2: LNHDA and SQIVND (reference sequence). V shed 5 bases, J shed 11 bases, and the junction held 12 bases outside the gene matches. CDR3 region: CASSPDRTGSGQYF. The CDR3 DNA follows: TGTGCCAGTAGTCCGGATCGGACAGGGAGCGGGCAGTATTTT. Combining the CDR3 with reference TRBV19 and TRBJ2-3 gives the whole variable domain DGGITQSPKYLFRKEGQNVTLSCEQNLNHDAMYWYRQDPGQGLRLIYYSQIVNDFQKGDIAEGYSVSREKKESFPLTVTSAQKNPTAFYLCASSPDRTGSGQYFGPGTRLTVL.

The V and J genes are TRBV19 and TRBJ1-5, with 9 bases aligning to TRBD1. CDR3 length equals 17 residues. Looked up from germline, CDR1 is LNHDA and CDR2 is SQIVND (reference sequence). The ends lost 5 bases at V and 2 bases at J; junction bases unmatched: 10. CDR3 amino acids: CASSDDRGDWGNQPQHF. The CDR3 nucleotides are TGTGCCAGTAGTGATGACAGGGGGGATTGGGGCAATCAGCCCCAGCATTTT.

The rearrangement joins TRBV9 to TRBJ1-2; D unresolved. V lost 0 bases and J lost 0, with 18 bases in between. CDR3 length: 18 residues. Germline CDR1 SGDLS, CDR2 YYNGEE. This CDR3 reads CASSVGPPRRSTNYGYTF. For the CDR3, the DNA is TGTGCCAGCAGCGTAGGCCCCCCCCGCAGATCCACTAACTATGGCTACACCTTC.

This chain connects TRBV29-1 to TRBJ2-5, with 7 bases aligning to TRBD1. CDR3 length equals 12 residues. V dropped 4 bases and J dropped 4; count of bases not matched to a gene: 3. Germline CDR1 reads SQVTM; CDR2 reads ANQGSEA. CDR3 region: CSVAAGGETQYF. The CDR3, as DNA: TGCAGCGTTGCGGCAGGGGGAGAGACCCAGTACTTC.

V gene TRBV7-2 combines with J gene TRBJ2-5, with 9 bases lining up with TRBD1. In germline, CDR1 is SGHTA, CDR2 FQGNSA. The ends lost 5 bases at V and 5 bases at J; junction bases unmatched: 6. The length of the CDR3 is 14 residues. The CDR3 is CASSQGQGLETQYF. CDR3 DNA sequence: TGTGCCAGCAGCCAGGGACAGGGTCTCGAGACCCAGTACTTC.

The V gene is TRBV27, the J gene TRBJ2-7, with D unresolved. Trimming pared 6 bases from V and 3 bases from J, leaving 12 bases between. Germline CDR1 reads MNHEY; CDR2 reads SMNVEV (reference sequence). CDR3 length: 13 residues. The chain's CDR3 is CASSSGPFYEQYF. CDR3 bases: TGTGCCAGCAGCTCCGGGCCGTTCTACGAGCAGTACTTC.

The V call is TRBV18, the J call TRBJ1-3; D is unresolved. V was pared by 1 base and J by 4 bases, with 17 bases between. The germline V gene encodes CDR1 KGHSH and CDR2 LQKENI. This CDR3 contains 17 residues. CDR3 sequence (DNA): TGTGCCAGCTCACCACTTATGGGAGAAAGTTCAGGAAACACCATATATTTT. Its protein product is CASSPLMGESSGNTIYF. The full variable domain, completed using reference TRBV18 and TRBJ1-3, is NAGVMQNPRHLVRRRGQEARLRCSPMKGHSHVYWYRQLPEEGLKFMVYLQKENIIDESGMPKERFSAEFPKEGPSILRIQQVVRGDSAAYFCASSPLMGESSGNTIYFGEGSWLTVV.

The chain joins TRBV25-1 to TRBJ1-4; D remains unclear. V lost 1 base and J lost 0, with 9 bases in between. The CDR3 is 16 amino acids. In germline, CDR1 is MGHDK, CDR2 SYGVNS. CDR3 amino acids: CASSELQYATNEKLFF. The CDR3 nucleotides are TGTGCCAGCAGTGAATTACAGTATGCAACTAATGAAAAACTGTTTTTT. The variable domain in full, completed from reference TRBV25-1 and TRBJ1-4, reads EADIYQTPRYLVIGTGKKITLECSQTMGHDKMYWYQQDPGMELHLIHYSYGVNSTEKGDLSSESTVSRIRTEHFPLTLESARPSHTSQYLCASSELQYATNEKLFFGSGTQLSVL.

The chain combines TRBV2 with TRBJ2-2, with D tentatively TRBD1 (6 bases). Germline lookup yields CDR1 SNHLY and CDR2 FYNNEI. The CDR3 runs to 17 residues. With 2 bases removed from V and 2 bases from J, the gap between germline ends came to 15 bases. CDR3 sequence (DNA): TGTGCCAGCAGTGAACTAACGGGACATCCTAACACCGGGGAGCTGTTTTTT. Its translation is CASSELTGHPNTGELFF. Drawing the rest from reference TRBV2 and TRBJ2-2, the complete variable domain is EPEVTQTPSHQVTQMGQEVILRCVPISNHLYFYWYRQILGQKVEFLVSFYNNEISEKSEIFDDQFSVERPDGSNFTLKIRSTKLEDSAMYFCASSELTGHPNTGELFFGEGSRLTVL.

J is TRBJ2-4 and V is TRBV19; TRBD1 matches at 10 bases. Germline V gene data show CDR1 as LNHDA and CDR2 as SQIVND (reference sequence). The CDR3 is made up of 19 amino acids. Germline trimming cut 4 bases from V and 0 bases from J; bases unmatched to any gene: 12. CDR3 DNA: TGTGCCAGTAGTAGCGTTCGGGACAGGGGACCACTAGCCAAAAACATTCAGTACTTC. Its protein product is CASSSVRDRGPLAKNIQYF.

This clone turned up a few times. This rearrangement joins TRBV7-9 to TRBJ1-5; the match to TRBD1 covers 11 bases. Germline V gene sequence: CDR1 SEHNR, CDR2 FQNEAQ (reference sequence). The CDR3 spans 17 residues. J was trimmed by 4 bases and V by 5 bases; bases with no gene match: 10. The chain's CDR3 is CASSPREGDRGNQPQHF. CDR3 nucleotides: TGTGCCAGCAGCCCCCGGGAGGGGGACAGGGGGAATCAGCCCCAGCATTTT.

The chain employs TRBV29-1 and TRBJ2-5; D possibly matches TRBD1 or TRBD2 (5 bases each). The CDR3 loop spans 13 amino acids. Germline CDR1 and CDR2: SQVTM and ANQGSEA. Trimming removed 1 base from V and 5 bases from J, with 11 bases in between. This CDR3 is CSVEAGRGETQYF. The CDR3 DNA reads as TGCAGCGTTGAAGCAGGGCGAGGGGAGACCCAGTACTTC.

V is TRBV11-2 and J is TRBJ2-1; D gene uncertain. Trimming cost V 2 bases and J 0 bases, with 11 bases left between them. The CDR3 runs to 16 residues. Per the germline V gene, CDR1 is SGHAT and CDR2 is FQNNGV. The CDR3 protein is CASSLPHGNSYNEQFF. DNA of the CDR3: TGTGCCAGCAGCTTACCGCACGGAAACTCCTACAATGAGCAGTTCTTC.

This chain links TRBV30 with TRBJ2-7; D possibly corresponds to TRBD2 (7 bases). The CDR3 runs 14 residues. The V end lost 5 bases, the J end lost 7 bases, and 21 bases lay between the germline ends. Germline CDR1 GTSNPN, CDR2 SVGIG (reference sequence). The CDR3 region is CAWGGDRQADEQYF. The DNA of the CDR3 is TGTGCCTGGGGGGGGGATCGACAGGCCGATGAGCAGTACTTC.

In DNA form, the CDR3 reads TGTGCCAGCAGCCAGGCGGGGTCAGCGTACGAAAAACTGTTTTTT. Translated: CASSQAGSAYEKLFF. The rearrangement uses TRBV7-2 and TRBJ1-4; no firm D call. Germline values: CDR1 SGHTA, CDR2 FQGNSA. The length of the CDR3 is 15 residues. Trimming shortened V by 5 bases and J by 8 bases, and 18 bases separated the two germline ends.

This chain connects TRBV11-2 to TRBJ2-7, with 7 bases lining up with TRBD2. The CDR3 sequence is 17 residues long. The V gene end was trimmed by 5 bases and the J gene end by 7 bases; junction bases not matched to a gene: 20. From germline, CDR1 is SGHAT and CDR2 FQNNGV. This CDR3 reads CASSTISGLGGFGEQYV. Here the CDR3 DNA reads TGTGCCAGCAGCACCATTAGTGGGTTGGGGGGGTTTGGAGAGCAGTACGTC.

This chain joins TRBV6-6 and TRBJ1-2; TRBD1 might be the D (5 bases). Germline assignment: CDR1 MNHNY and CDR2 SVGAGI (reference sequence). Trimming left V 7 bases short and J 5 bases short, with 11 bases between. The CDR3 runs to 12 residues. The CDR3 DNA reads as TGTGCCAGCACCCTGGGGGGGTATGGCTACACCTTC. It specifies CASTLGGYGYTF.

The gene calls are TRBV19 and TRBJ1-1; D is ambiguous. Germline values: CDR1 LNHDA, CDR2 SQIVND (reference sequence). Trimming cost V 7 bases and J 3 bases, with 18 bases left between them. This CDR3 comprises 15 residues. CDR3 residues: CASKSLEARDTEAFF. As DNA, the CDR3 is TGTGCCAGTAAGAGTTTAGAGGCGAGGGACACTGAAGCTTTCTTT.